The entry below describes one TCR beta chain. Its specificity is unknown. The length of the CDR3 is 17 residues. Trimming shortened V by 0 bases and J by 2 bases, and 14 bases separated the two germline ends. The germline gives CDR1 LGHNT, CDR2 FRNRAP. Clones were read by immunoSEQ multiplex PCR, and TCRdb kept only the in-frame ones, dropping some. The table shows 150,000 to 200,000 clones, with approximately 86% occurring only once. The sample originates from a study of cytomegalovirus exposure and HLA in healthy donors. Study-level background: In a later analysis, the 120 or so validation repertoires were reported to have used the same platform as the 666 first-cohort repertoires. Study conclusions and caveats: Per published reports, the classifier diagnosed cytomegalovirus status with high specificity and sensitivity. Cytomegalovirus-associated status was assigned to fewer than 200 TCR beta chains.

The donors were part of the validation cohort, which consisted of some 120 subjects and was separate from the first cohort of several hundred subjects. The sample consisted of PBMCs. The sequence was collected from a woman in her late teens or twenties in good health and CMV-seronegative. The V and J genes are TRBV12-5 and TRBJ1-3; no clear D gene. CDR3: CASGLVRRGLAGNTIYF. The CDR3 DNA reads as TGTGCTAGTGGTTTGGTACGTCGGGGTCTGGCTGGAAACACCATATATTTT.